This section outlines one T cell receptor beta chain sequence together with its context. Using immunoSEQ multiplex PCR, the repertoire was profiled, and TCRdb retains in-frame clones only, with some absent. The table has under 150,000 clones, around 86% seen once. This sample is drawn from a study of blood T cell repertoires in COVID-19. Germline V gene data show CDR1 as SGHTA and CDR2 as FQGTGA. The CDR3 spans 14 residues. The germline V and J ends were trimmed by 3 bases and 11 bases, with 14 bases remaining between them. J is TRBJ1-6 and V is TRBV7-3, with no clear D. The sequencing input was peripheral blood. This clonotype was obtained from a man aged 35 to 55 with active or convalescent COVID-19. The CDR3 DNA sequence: TGTGCCAGCAGCTTGGAGTTCGGGAATCCACCCCTCCACTTT. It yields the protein CASSLEFGNPPLHF.